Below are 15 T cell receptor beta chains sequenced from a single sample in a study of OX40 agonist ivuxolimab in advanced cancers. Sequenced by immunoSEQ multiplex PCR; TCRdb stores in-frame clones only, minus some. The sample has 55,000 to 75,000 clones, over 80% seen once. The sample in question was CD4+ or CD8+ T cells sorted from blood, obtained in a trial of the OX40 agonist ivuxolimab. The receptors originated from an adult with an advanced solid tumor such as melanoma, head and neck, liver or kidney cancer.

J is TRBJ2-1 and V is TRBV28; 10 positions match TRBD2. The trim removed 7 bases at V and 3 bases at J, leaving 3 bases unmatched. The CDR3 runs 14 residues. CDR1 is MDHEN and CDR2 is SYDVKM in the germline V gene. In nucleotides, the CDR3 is TGTGCCAGCACTAGCGGGAGTAACTACAATGAGCAGTTCTTC. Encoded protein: CASTSGSNYNEQFF.

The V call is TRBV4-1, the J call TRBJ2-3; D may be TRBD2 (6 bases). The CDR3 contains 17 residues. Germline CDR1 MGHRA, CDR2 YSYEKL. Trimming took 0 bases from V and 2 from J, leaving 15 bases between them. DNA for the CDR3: TGCGCCAGCAGCCAAGATCCCCCTAGCGATTACACAGATACGCAGTATTTT. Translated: CASSQDPPSDYTDTQYF.

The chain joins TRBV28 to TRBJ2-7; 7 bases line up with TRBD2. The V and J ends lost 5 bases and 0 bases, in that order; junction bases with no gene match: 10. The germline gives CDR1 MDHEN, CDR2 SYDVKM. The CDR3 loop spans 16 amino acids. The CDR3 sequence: CASSSGGSGISYEQYF. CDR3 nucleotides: TGTGCCAGCAGTAGCGGTGGAAGCGGGATCTCCTACGAGCAGTACTTC.

Written as DNA, the CDR3 is TGTGCCAGCAGCGTAGGGACAGGGGCCTACGAGCAGTACTTC. Residues: CASSVGTGAYEQYF. The J gene is TRBJ2-7, the V gene TRBV9; 9 bases fit TRBD1. The CDR3 totals 14 residues. Germline values: CDR1 SGDLS, CDR2 YYNGEE. V shed 0 bases and J 2 bases; nucleotides not matched to a gene: 0.

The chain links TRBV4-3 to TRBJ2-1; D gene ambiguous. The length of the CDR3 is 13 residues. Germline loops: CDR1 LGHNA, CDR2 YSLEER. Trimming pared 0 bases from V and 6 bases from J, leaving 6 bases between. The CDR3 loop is CASSQDYRNEQFF. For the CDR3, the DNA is TGCGCCAGCAGCCAAGATTATCGCAATGAGCAGTTCTTC.

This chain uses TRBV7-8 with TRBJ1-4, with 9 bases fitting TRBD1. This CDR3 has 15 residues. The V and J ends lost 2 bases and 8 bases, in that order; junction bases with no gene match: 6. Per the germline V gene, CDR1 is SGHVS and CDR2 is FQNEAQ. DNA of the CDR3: TGTGCCAGCAGCTTACGCGACAGGGGGGTGGAAAAACTGTTTTTT. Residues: CASSLRDRGVEKLFF.

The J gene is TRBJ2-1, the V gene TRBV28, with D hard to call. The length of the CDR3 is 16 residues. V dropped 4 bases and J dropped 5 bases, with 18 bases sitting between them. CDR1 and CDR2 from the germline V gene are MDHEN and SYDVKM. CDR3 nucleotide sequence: TGTGCCAGCAGTTCCCCCGAGAGTAGGAACGACAATGAGCAGTTCTTC. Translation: CASSSPESRNDNEQFF.

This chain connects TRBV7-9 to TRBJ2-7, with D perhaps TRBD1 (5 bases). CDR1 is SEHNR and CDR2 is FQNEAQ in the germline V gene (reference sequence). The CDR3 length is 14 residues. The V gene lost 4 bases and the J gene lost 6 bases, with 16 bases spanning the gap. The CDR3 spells CASSSSGIPGEQYF. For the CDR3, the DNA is TGTGCCAGCAGCTCCTCAGGGATCCCAGGCGAGCAGTACTTC.

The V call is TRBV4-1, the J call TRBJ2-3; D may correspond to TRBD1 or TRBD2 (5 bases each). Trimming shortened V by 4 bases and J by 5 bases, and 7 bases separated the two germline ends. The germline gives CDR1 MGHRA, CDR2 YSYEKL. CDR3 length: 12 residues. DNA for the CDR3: TGCGCCAGCAGCCTGGGACGAGATACGCAGTATTTT. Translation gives CASSLGRDTQYF.

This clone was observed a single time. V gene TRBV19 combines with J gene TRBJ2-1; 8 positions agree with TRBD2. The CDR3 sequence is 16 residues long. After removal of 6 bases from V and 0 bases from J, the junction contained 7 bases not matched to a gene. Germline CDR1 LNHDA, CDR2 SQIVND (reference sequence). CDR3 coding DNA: TGTGCCAGTAGACCGGGGGGGGACCACTCCTACAATGAGCAGTTCTTC. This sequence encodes CASRPGGDHSYNEQFF. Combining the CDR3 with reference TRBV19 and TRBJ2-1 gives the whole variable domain DGGITQSPKYLFRKEGQNVTLSCEQNLNHDAMYWYRQDPGQGLRLIYYSQIVNDFQKGDIAEGYSVSREKKESFPLTVTSAQKNPTAFYLCASRPGGDHSYNEQFFGPGTRLTVL.

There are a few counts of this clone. CDR3 amino acids: CASSPRRSYADTQYF. The CDR3 DNA reads TGTGCCAGCAGCCCACGCCGTTCGTACGCAGATACGCAGTATTTT. This chain joins TRBV7-2 and TRBJ2-3; D ambiguous. The germline V gene has CDR1 SGHTA and CDR2 FQGNSA. Trimming left V 5 bases short and J 4 bases short, with 16 bases between. The CDR3 is made up of 15 amino acids.

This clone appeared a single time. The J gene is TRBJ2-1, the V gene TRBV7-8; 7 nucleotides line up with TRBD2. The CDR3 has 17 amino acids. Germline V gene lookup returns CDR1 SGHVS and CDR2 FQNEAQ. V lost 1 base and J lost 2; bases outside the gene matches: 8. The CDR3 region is CASSLVEASGAYNEQFF. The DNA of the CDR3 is TGTGCCAGCAGCTTAGTAGAGGCTAGCGGTGCCTACAATGAGCAGTTCTTC.

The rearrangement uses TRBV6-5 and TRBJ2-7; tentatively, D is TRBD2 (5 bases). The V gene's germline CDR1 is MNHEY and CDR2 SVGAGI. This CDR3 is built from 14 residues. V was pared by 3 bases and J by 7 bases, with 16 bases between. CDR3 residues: CASSYSFEGGEQYF. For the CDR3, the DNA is TGTGCCAGCAGTTATTCCTTCGAAGGAGGTGAGCAGTACTTC.

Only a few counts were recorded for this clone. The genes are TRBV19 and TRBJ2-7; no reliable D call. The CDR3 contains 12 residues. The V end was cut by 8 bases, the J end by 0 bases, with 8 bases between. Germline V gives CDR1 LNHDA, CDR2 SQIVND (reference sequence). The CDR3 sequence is CASCDDSYEQYF. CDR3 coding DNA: TGTGCCAGTTGTGACGACTCCTACGAGCAGTACTTC.

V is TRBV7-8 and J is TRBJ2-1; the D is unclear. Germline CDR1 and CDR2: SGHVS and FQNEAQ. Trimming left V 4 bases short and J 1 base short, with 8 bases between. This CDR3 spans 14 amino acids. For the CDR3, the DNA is TGTGCCAGCAGCTCACTGGTGTCCTACAATGAGCAGTTCTTC. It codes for CASSSLVSYNEQFF.